Presented here are 2 T cell receptor beta chains from one specimen sequenced in a study of control samples from healthy donors and cancer patients. Data came from immunoSEQ multiplex PCR; TCRdb stores just in-frame clones and leaves some out. The profile shows approximately 49,000 clones, approximately 86% of them singletons. The sequencing input was PBMCs. These receptors originate from a woman aged 45-59 years with lung cancer.

The rearrangement links TRBV4-2 to TRBJ1-4, with D uncertain. Germline CDR1 LGHNA, CDR2 YNFKEQ. The CDR3 is made up of 12 amino acids. Trimming removed 2 bases at V and 8 bases at J, with 6 bases between. This CDR3 is CASSQQDEKLFF. CDR3 in DNA: TGTGCCAGCAGCCAACAAGACGAAAAACTGTTTTTT.

The chain has TRBV5-6 and TRBJ1-1; D uncertain. The length of the CDR3 is 17 residues. The germline CDR1 and CDR2 sequences are SGHDT and YYEEEE. With 0 bases removed from V and 0 bases from J, the gap between germline ends came to 15 bases. The CDR3 reads CASSLVGSGYMNTEAFF. The CDR3 DNA is TGTGCCAGCAGCTTGGTCGGGAGCGGATACATGAACACTGAAGCTTTCTTT.